This entry is about one TCR beta chain. Its target antigen remains unknown. This may be a read error: a much more frequent sequence differs by one nucleotide. This entry comes from a study of T cells in Graves' hyperthyroidism and ophthalmopathy (dated by TCRdb to the late 2010s). Some background on the complete study: Peripheral blood samples were taken at the time of initial diagnosis, prior to any treatment. TCR V-J signatures able to tell the groups apart were searched for in a discovery cohort of 90 to 100 patients, of whom approximately 40 had Graves' ophthalmopathy and about 55 had stable Graves' hyperthyroidism. Whether ophthalmopathy could be predicted prospectively was tested in an independent validation cohort made up of under 20 hyperthyroidism patients plus 17 patients who later progressed to ophthalmopathy. The approximately 100 discovery patients were randomly divided into training and test sets at a 7:3 ratio. In several Graves' hyperthyroidism patients, the study also compared T-cell repertoires from thyroid tissue with T-cell repertoires from blood. After sampling, hyperthyroidism patients received methimazole starting at 30 mg daily, and ophthalmopathy patients received high-dose intravenous methylprednisolone. TCR Vbeta CDR3 sequencing of fewer than 150 peripheral blood samples (around 45 ophthalmopathy, some 75 hyperthyroidism and some 17 progressor patients) is reported in the paper.

What the authors observed across the whole study: In validation, the model predicted progression to ophthalmopathy a median of roughly 6.2 months before onset, with around 70% sensitivity and more than 72% specificity. No statistical method was used to set the sample size in advance, and investigators knew the group allocation. Most expanded thyroid clonotypes (frequency above 0.001) were also detected in blood, a finding suggesting that blood repertoires may reflect thyroid immune responses. A model built on a 13 V-J signature distinguished ophthalmopathy from stable hyperthyroidism, reaching over 85% sensitivity and 81.08% specificity in cross-validation and 80%/75% in testing.

Hyperthyroidism patients were aged 18 to 65 years and newly diagnosed, with disease duration of less than 2 months. Patients with uncontrolled infections, other autoimmune diseases, pregnancy or lactation were excluded. Diagnoses were established on the basis of clinical symptoms, serum thyroxine and TRAb, thyroid ultrasound, and orbital computed tomography. For progressor patients, blood was drawn at the first diagnosis of hyperthyroidism, before any ophthalmopathy symptoms had appeared. PBMCs were isolated from 10 ml of fresh peripheral blood by Ficoll-Paque density gradient centrifugation. Progressor patients were first diagnosed with Graves' hyperthyroidism and then developed ophthalmopathy during follow-up. Trizol reagent was used to extract total RNA, and RNA quality was then checked on an Agilent 2100 Bioanalyzer. CDR1 and CDR2 (SNHLY, FYNNEI) derive from the germline V gene. Spanning cysteine to phenylalanine, the CDR3 consists of 17 amino acids. Only CDR3 DNA is held: 51 bases, read in frame from base 1.

The TCR beta CDR3 regions were amplified from RNA transcripts. For the first round of RT-PCR on the TCR CDR3, the HTBI primer set was used together with the Qiagen OneStep RT-PCR kit. A second multiplex PCR round built the libraries, followed by size selection and purification. Sequencing of the libraries was done on an Illumina HiSeq2000 using paired-end 100 bp reads. The study's own analysis went as follows. SOAPnuke was used to process the raw data, with reads discarded if the reads contained adapters or uncalled bases, had a mean Phred below 15, or lacked an exact constant-primer or identifier match. High-quality paired reads were merged with COPE v1.2.5, and unique nucleotide sequences were defined as clonotypes. MiTCR v1.1 was used to align clonotypes to the IMGT TRBV, TRBD and TRBJ reference segments. The analysis included only V-J combinations with a frequency above 0.0001, which together covered roughly 99% of the repertoires. A TCS score was defined as the ratio between F50 (clonal expansion) and ExV (chaos), using BLOSUM62-based TCRdist between CDR3 peptides within each V-J. Welch's t-statistics and random forest reduced fewer than 550 V-J features to roughly 13, which were used in a naive Bayes classifier (R e1071). TCRdb's own reprocessing of the public reads used fastp at Q25 and MiXCR and kept productive beta chains. For every CDR3 protein sequence, its rows merge into one entry that carries the most common genes and DNA. TCRdb, not the original authors, processed these V and J calls. The sample table shows 250,000 or so distinct CDR3 sequences, and around 15% are seen once. The ten top clones hold around 30% of the sample.

Sequencing was performed on blood. The source of this sequence is a woman in her forties or fifties with Graves' hyperthyroidism that later progressed to Graves' ophthalmopathy. The sequence links TRBV2 to TRBJ2-1, with TRBD2 matching 9 junction bases. CDR3 protein: CASSEDGTSNFYDEQFF. The DNA sequence reads TGTGCCAGCAGTGAAGACGGGACTAGCAATTTCTACGATGAGCAGTTCTTC. Outside the CDR3, residues come from the reference TRBV2 and TRBJ2-1 proteins, so the full variable domain is: EPEVTQTPSHQVTQMGQEVILRCVPISNHLYFYWYRQILGQKVEFLVSFYNNEISEKSEIFDDQFSVERPDGSNFTLKIRSTKLEDSAMYFCASSEDGTSNFYDEQFFGPGTRLTVL.